This T cell receptor beta chain appears in the sequencing data of a study of shared clonotypes between healthy human individuals. The study's findings and limits: Rarefaction gave evidence that sorted-subset sequencing remained incomplete despite large depth. What limited the represented genetic and exposure-history diversity was the small number of donors.

HIV-negative, healthy adults without recent acute infections or vaccinations were the donors. A note on this clone: The target antigen is unknown.

The authors ran the assay at deep level. Libraries were prepared by immunoSEQ multiplex PCR; TCRdb keeps only in-frame clonotypes and omits some of them. The sample consists of 1,500,000 or so clones, 95% to 97% of them appearing once. The J segment lost 2 bases and the V segment lost 5 bases, leaving 6 bases of the junction unmatched. This CDR3 comprises 15 residues. CDR1 is MGHDK, CDR2 SYGVNS, per germline. The clonotype was recovered from a man aged 30 to 45 in good health. Sequencing used naive CD4+ T cells sorted from blood. Subset noted: CD45RA+ positively selected. The V gene is TRBV25-1, the J gene TRBJ2-7; 10 nucleotides agree with TRBD2. CDR3 nucleotides: TGTGCCAGCAGTTTCCCAGCGGGAGGGACCTACGAGCAGTACTTC. Translating it yields CASSFPAGGTYEQYF.